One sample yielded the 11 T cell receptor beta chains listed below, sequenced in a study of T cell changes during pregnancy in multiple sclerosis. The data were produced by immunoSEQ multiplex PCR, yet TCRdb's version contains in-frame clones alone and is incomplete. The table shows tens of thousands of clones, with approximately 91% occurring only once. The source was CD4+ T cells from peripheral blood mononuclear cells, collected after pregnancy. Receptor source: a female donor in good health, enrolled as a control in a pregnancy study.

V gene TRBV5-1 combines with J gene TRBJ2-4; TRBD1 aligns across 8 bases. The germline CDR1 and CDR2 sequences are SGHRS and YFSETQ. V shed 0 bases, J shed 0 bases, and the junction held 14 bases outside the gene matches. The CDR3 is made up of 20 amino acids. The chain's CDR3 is CASSLENGRGLGVAKNIQYF. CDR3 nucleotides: TGCGCCAGCAGCTTGGAAAATGGCAGGGGGCTGGGAGTAGCCAAAAACATTCAGTACTTC. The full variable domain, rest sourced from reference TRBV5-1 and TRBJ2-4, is KAGVTQTPRYLIKTRGQQVTLSCSPISGHRSVSWYQQTPGQGLQFLFEYFSETQRNKGNFPGRFSGRQFSNSRSEMNVSTLELGDSALYLCASSLENGRGLGVAKNIQYFGAGTRLSVL.

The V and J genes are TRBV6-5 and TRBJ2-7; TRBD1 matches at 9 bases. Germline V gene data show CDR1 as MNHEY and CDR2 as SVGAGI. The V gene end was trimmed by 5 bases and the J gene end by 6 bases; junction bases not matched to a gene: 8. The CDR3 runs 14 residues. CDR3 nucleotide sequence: TGTGCCAGCAGTGCCGGGACAGGGACGGGCGAGCAGTACTTC. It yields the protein CASSAGTGTGEQYF.

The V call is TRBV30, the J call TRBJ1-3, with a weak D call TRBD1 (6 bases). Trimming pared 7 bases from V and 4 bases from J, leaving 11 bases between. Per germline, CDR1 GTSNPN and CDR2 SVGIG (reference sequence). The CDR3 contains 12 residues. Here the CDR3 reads CAFRGSGNTIYF. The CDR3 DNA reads TGTGCCTTCAGGGGTTCGGGAAACACCATATATTTT.

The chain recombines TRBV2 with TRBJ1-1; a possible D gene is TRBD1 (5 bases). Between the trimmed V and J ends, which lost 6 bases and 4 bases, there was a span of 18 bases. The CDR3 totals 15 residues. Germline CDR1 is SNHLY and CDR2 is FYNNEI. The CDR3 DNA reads TGTGCCAGCAGACCTTGGGGCATGGGGGGCACTGAAGCTTTCTTT. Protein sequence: CASRPWGMGGTEAFF.

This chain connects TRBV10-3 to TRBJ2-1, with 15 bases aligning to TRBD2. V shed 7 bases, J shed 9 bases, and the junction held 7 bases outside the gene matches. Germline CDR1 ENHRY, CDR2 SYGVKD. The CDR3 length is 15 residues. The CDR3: CAIKGTSGRSVEQFF. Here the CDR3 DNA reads TGTGCCATCAAAGGGACTAGCGGGAGGTCGGTTGAGCAGTTCTTC.

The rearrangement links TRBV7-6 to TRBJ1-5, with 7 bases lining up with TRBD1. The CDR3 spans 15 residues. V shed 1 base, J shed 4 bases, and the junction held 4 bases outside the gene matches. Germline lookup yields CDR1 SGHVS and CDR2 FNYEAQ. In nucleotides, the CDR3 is TGTGCCAGCAGCTTAGGGACAGGCTTAAATCAGCCCCAGCATTTT. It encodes CASSLGTGLNQPQHF.

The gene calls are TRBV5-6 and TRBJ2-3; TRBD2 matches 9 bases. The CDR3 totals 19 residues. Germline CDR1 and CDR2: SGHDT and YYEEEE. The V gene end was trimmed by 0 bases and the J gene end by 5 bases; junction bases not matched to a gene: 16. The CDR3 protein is CASSLAITLAGGGGDTQYF. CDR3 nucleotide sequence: TGTGCCAGCAGCTTGGCGATTACGTTGGCGGGAGGGGGAGGAGATACGCAGTATTTT.

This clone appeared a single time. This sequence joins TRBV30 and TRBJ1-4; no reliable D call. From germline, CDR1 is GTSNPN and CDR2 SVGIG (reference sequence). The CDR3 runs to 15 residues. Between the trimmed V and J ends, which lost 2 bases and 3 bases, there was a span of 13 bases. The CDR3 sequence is CAWSSHPAANEKLFF. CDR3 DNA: TGTGCCTGGAGTAGCCACCCCGCGGCTAATGAAAAACTGTTTTTT. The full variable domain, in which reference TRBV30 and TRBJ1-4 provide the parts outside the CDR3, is SQTIHQWPATLVQPVGSPLSLECTVEGTSNPNLYWYRQAAGRGLQLLFYSVGIGQISSEVPQNLSASRPQDRQFILSSKKLLLSDSGFYLCAWSSHPAANEKLFFGSGTQLSVL.

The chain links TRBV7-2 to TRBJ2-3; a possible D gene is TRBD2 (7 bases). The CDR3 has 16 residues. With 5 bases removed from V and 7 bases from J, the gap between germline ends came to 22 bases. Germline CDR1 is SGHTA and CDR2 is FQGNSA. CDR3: CASSAGGRGGLNTQYF. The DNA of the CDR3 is TGTGCCAGCAGCGCCGGGGGAAGGGGGGGCCTTAATACGCAGTATTTT.

Here the CDR3 reads CASSQEKGSNYGYTF. CDR3 bases: TGCGCCAGCAGCCAAGAGAAGGGGTCGAACTATGGCTACACCTTC. This sequence joins TRBV4-1 and TRBJ1-2, with a tentative D call TRBD1 (5 bases). Trimming stripped 0 bases from V and 2 bases from J, with 10 bases between. Germline V gene lookup returns CDR1 MGHRA and CDR2 YSYEKL. CDR3 length: 15 residues.

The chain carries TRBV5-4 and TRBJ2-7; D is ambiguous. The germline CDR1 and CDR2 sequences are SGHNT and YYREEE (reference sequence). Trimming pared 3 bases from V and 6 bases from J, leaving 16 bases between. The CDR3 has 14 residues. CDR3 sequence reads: CASSSPLIVSEQYF. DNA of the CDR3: TGTGCCAGCAGCTCCCCCCTAATAGTAAGCGAGCAGTACTTC.